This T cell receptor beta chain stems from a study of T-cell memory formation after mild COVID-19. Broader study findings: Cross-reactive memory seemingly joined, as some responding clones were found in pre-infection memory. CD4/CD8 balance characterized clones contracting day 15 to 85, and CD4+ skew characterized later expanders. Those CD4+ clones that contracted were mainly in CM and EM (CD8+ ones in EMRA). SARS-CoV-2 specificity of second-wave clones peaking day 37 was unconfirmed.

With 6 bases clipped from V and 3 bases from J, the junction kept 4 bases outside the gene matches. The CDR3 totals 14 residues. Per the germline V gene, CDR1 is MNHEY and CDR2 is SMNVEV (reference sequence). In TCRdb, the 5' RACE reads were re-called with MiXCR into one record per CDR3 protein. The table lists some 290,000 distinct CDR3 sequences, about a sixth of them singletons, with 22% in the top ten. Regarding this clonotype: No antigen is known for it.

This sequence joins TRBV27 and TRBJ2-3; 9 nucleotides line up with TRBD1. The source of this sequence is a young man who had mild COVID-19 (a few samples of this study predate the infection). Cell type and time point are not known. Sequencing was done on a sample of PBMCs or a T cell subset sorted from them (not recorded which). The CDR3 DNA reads TGTGCCAGCAGGCGGGACAGGGCGACAGATACGCAGTATTTT. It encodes CASRRDRATDTQYF.